Detailed here is one T cell receptor beta chain. This clone was detected once. No antigen is known for it. No quality values exist for individual bases; no much larger clone is one base distant. Donors formed part of the validation cohort, which comprised over a hundred subjects and was distinct from the first cohort of 670 or so subjects. Libraries were constructed by the immunoSEQ multiplex PCR assay. Regarding the original processing steps: A statistical classification framework was developed to diagnose cytomegalovirus status using the catalog of TCR beta chain sequences. TCRdb retrieved this table from immuneACCESS and kept in-frame rearrangements only. Not all clones are present; in checked studies, unresolved V genes account for under half, and no reason is known for the remainder. That table supplies the V and J calls and clone size; D and trimming were determined from the DNA. Across this sample there are approximately 150,000 clones, with approximately 87% seen only once. More than 1.3% of the sample rests with the top ten.

This sample was included in a study of cytomegalovirus exposure and HLA in healthy donors (dated by TCRdb to about 2017). Some background on the complete study: According to a later analysis, the roughly 120 validation repertoires were produced on the same platform as the approximately 620 repertoires of the first cohort. The study combined high-throughput TCR immunosequencing, statistical association of individual TCRs with disease status, and machine learning to predict cytomegalovirus infection status. A separate validation cohort of roughly 110 different subjects was used in addition to the roughly 670-subject first cohort. The study aimed to test whether signatures of past pathogen exposure could be identified by cataloging public T cell receptors. What the study reported, not specific to this receptor: Across donors, most TCR sequences were observed very rarely, whereas some public TCRs were present in many individuals. A later analysis found that TCRs clustered in the first cohort also tended to co-occur in the roughly 120 validation repertoires, with approximately 94% of cluster scores above 0. In the study, 150 to 200 TCR beta chains were listed as associated with cytomegalovirus. In both the original and validation cohorts, the classifier was reported to diagnose cytomegalovirus status with high specificity and sensitivity. In vitro tests confirmed that three of the cytomegalovirus-associated TCR beta chains recognize cytomegalovirus antigens. It was suggested by the authors that the approach could potentially be generalized to other disease states and immunological phenotypes. All 120 or so repertoires were used to score co-occurrence in the validation cohort in a later analysis, because that analysis had no HLA typing for the cohort.

From the cysteine through the phenylalanine, the CDR3 covers 14 amino acids. The only DNA kept is the CDR3, 42 bases in frame from the first base. The V end loses 5 bases and the J end loses 10 bases, and a stretch of 18 bases separates them. CDR1 and CDR2, per the germline V gene, are SGHTA and FQGNSA. The chain couples TRBV7-2 to TRBJ2-1; perhaps TRBD2 is the D gene, with 5 bases matching. Sequencing was performed on PBMCs. This clonotype was obtained from a woman in her twenties or thirties in good health and CMV-seronegative. The bases read TGTGCCAGCAGCATCGGAGGCATAGGTCGGGAGCAGTTCTTC. Translated, this is CASSIGGIGREQFF.